The clone carrying this T cell receptor beta chain was seen at least ten times. A library of TCRbeta sequences, prepared with unique molecular identifiers, was generated. TCRdb re-analysed the PCR reads in MiXCR, keeping a single row per CDR3 protein. The sample records a few hundred thousand distinct CDR3 sequences, around 8.9% being singletons. This sample was included in a study of T-cell reconstitution after alpha-beta-depleted transplantation in children. Germline V gene lookup returns CDR1 SEHNR and CDR2 FQNEAQ (reference sequence). The CDR3 runs to 13 residues. Trimming took 5 bases from V and 4 from J, leaving 10 bases between them.

The sequence was collected from a human donor who donated a stem cell graft to a child with SCID. Source: PBMCs from the stem cell graft donor, taken from the stem cell graft. The V gene is TRBV7-9, the J gene TRBJ2-3, with D perhaps TRBD1 (6 bases). As DNA, the CDR3 is TGTGCCAGCAGCGTCAGGGGAGCAGATACGCAGTATTTT. Translated, it gives CASSVRGADTQYF.